The 9 T cell receptor beta chains reported below all come from one sample, sequenced in a study of blood T cell repertoires in COVID-19. This table comes from immunoSEQ multiplex PCR, and its TCRdb copy is limited to in-frame clones, with some not included. The table shows about 480,000 clones, with roughly nine tenths occurring only once. The source material was peripheral blood. These TCRs come from a man in his late teens or twenties with COVID-19, enrolled during active disease.

This clone was picked up one time. V gene TRBV4-1 combines with J gene TRBJ2-2; TRBD1 agrees at 8 bases. V dropped 2 bases and J dropped 7; count of bases not matched to a gene: 9. CDR1 is MGHRA, CDR2 YSYEKL, per germline. The CDR3 is made up of 16 amino acids. The CDR3 reads CASSQSDRVRVGELFF. CDR3 nucleotides: TGCGCCAGCAGCCAATCGGACAGGGTTCGAGTCGGGGAGCTGTTTTTT.

The chain carries TRBV3-1 (or the pseudogene TRBV3-2) and TRBJ1-1; possible D gene TRBD1, 5 bases. The length of the CDR3 is 14 residues. In germline, CDR1 is LGHDT, CDR2 YNNKEL (reference sequence). V was trimmed by 6 bases and J by 0 bases, leaving 11 bases between them. The CDR3 DNA reads as TGTGCCAGCAGTCTTGACAGCATGAACACTGAAGCTTTCTTT. This gives the protein CASSLDSMNTEAFF.

J is TRBJ2-1 and V is TRBV30, with 10 bases fitting TRBD2. The CDR3 consists of 13 residues. The trim removed 4 bases at V and 10 bases at J, leaving 7 bases unmatched. Germline V lookup: CDR1 GTSNPN, CDR2 SVGIG (reference sequence). The CDR3: CAWTEGLAREQFF. DNA of the CDR3: TGTGCCTGGACCGAGGGACTAGCGAGAGAGCAGTTCTTC.

This chain joins TRBV6-6 and TRBJ2-7; D possibly corresponds to TRBD1 (6 bases). Germline V CDR1 and CDR2: MNHNY, SVGAGI (reference sequence). With 5 bases removed from V and 4 bases from J, the gap between germline ends came to 18 bases. The CDR3 is 15 amino acids. CDR3 region: CASSPDGLGGYEQYF. CDR3 sequence (DNA): TGTGCCAGCAGTCCGGACGGCCTAGGGGGATACGAGCAGTACTTC.

The chain carries TRBV7-9 and TRBJ1-6; 9 bases map to TRBD1. The CDR3 loop spans 15 amino acids. The V segment lost 3 bases and the J segment 9 bases; nucleotides outside the gene matches: 6. Germline loops: CDR1 SEHNR, CDR2 FQNEAQ (reference sequence). The CDR3 DNA sequence: TGTGCCAGCAGCTTCCGGGACAGGGCCTCTTCACCCCTCCACTTT. Encoded protein: CASSFRDRASSPLHF.

The chain uses TRBV12-3 or TRBV12-4 and TRBJ2-1; D ambiguous. V was trimmed by 5 bases and J by 2 bases, leaving 7 bases between them. The CDR3 totals 13 residues. CDR3 DNA: TGTGCCAGCAGTACACAAACCTACAATGAGCAGTTCTTC. The encoded protein is CASSTQTYNEQFF.

This clone has a single count. The chain links TRBV7-9 to TRBJ1-2; 12 bases match TRBD1. Germline V lookup: CDR1 SEHNR, CDR2 FQNEAQ (reference sequence). This CDR3 region has 14 residues. J lost 8 bases, V lost 4 bases, and 5 bases had no gene match. The CDR3 DNA follows: TGTGCCAGCAGCTCGGTCGGGACAGGGGGCGGCTACACCTTC. Translated: CASSSVGTGGGYTF.

The V gene is TRBV6-5, the J gene TRBJ2-2; the match to TRBD1 covers 8 bases. The V gene end was trimmed by 9 bases and the J gene end by 0 bases; junction bases not matched to a gene: 6. The V gene's germline CDR1 is MNHEY and CDR2 SVGAGI. The CDR3 length is 15 residues. The CDR3 sequence: CARMGQATNTGELFF. DNA of the CDR3: TGTGCCAGGATGGGACAGGCGACGAACACCGGGGAGCTGTTTTTT.

This clone has just one count. The J gene is TRBJ2-2, the V gene TRBV6-2 or TRBV6-3, with D unresolved. CDR1 and CDR2 (germline): MNHEY, SVGEGT. The CDR3 sequence is 16 residues long. V lost 2 bases and J lost 0, with 10 bases in between. CDR3 bases: TGTGCCAGCAGTTACCATCTGAGTTCGAACACCGGGGAGCTGTTTTTT. Amino acid sequence: CASSYHLSSNTGELFF.